This T cell receptor (beta chain) was observed in a study of blood T cells in healthy people across ages. Each donor gave approximately 9.1 milliliters of peripheral blood. This clonotype was observed a few times. Sample-barcoded 5' priming and a J-beta primer mix drove a second PCR of about 6 to 12 cycles. One entry per CDR3 protein, called by TCRdb with MiXCR from the 5' RACE reads. The sample yields 1.5 million to 2 million distinct CDR3 sequences, roughly 50% seen once. The CDR3 length is 15 residues. Germline trimming cut 3 bases from V and 7 bases from J; bases unmatched to any gene: 6. Germline CDR1 MDHEN, CDR2 SYDVKM.

The rearrangement uses TRBV28 and TRBJ1-4, with 9 bases matching TRBD1. The material sequenced was blood. The receptor comes from a woman in her thirties or forties in good health. The chain's CDR3 is CASSFRGTGIEKLFF. CDR3 DNA sequence: TGTGCCAGCAGTTTCAGAGGGACAGGGATTGAAAAACTGTTTTTT.